The entry that follows covers one T cell receptor beta chain sequence. Its recognized antigen is unknown. No per-base quality is available; no much larger clone lies one base away. The method was RT-PCR. Sequenced on an Illumina HiSeq 2500. The public reads were quality trimmed at Q25 with fastp and then assembled into clones with MiXCR by TCRdb, keeping productive beta chains. Records with the same CDR3 protein are collapsed into one entry carrying the most frequent genes and DNA. The sample table records about 540,000 distinct CDR3 sequences; roughly 25% of these occur just once. The ten largest clones capture around 2.8% of the sample. These data originate in a study of response to subunit inactivated influenza vaccine (dated by TCRdb to between 2018 and 2020). Context from the whole study: The study used deep quantitative T cell receptor repertoire profiling to track responses to a trivalent subunit inactivated influenza vaccine.

Beyond this particular receptor, the publication reports: The authors proposed that each seasonal influenza vaccination may bring in only a limited number of new T cells.

For CDR1 and CDR2, the germline V gene lists MNHEY and SVGEGT. Trimmed from V: 5 bases; trimmed from J: 1 base; junction bases lacking a gene match: 9. Counted from cysteine to phenylalanine, this CDR3 has 19 amino acids. The DNA shown is the 57-base CDR3, in frame from base 1. The data also belong to a second study, concerning T cells expressing NK-cell markers. Looking at the second paper: TCR beta cDNA libraries were made by 5'RACE template switching that added a universal primer site and unique molecular identifiers. TCR beta-chain repertoires were profiled in sorted CD3+CD56+NKG2C+, CD3+CD56+NKG2C- and CD3+CD56-NKG2C+ T-cell subsets from several donors. Among the eight sequenced donors, only one was HCMV-seronegative, while the other seven were HCMV-seropositive. To restrict sorting to alphabetaTCR-expressing T cells, an anti-gammadeltaTCR antibody was added in several experiments. In over 5 donors, the dominant CD3+CD56+NKG2C+ clonotypes were among the top 10 CD8+ clonotypes and accounted for about 1.0-7.5% of CD8+ T cells. Those dominant clonotypes were again the most abundant among CD3+CD56-NKG2C+ cells in several donors, at roughly 25-65%. Whether the expanded NKG2C-expressing T cell clones were specific for HCMV antigens remained unclear. Randomly selected healthy volunteers, three men and five women, were used as the eight sequenced donors. To determine HCMV serostatus, a commercial ELISA kit was used to detect HCMV-specific IgG in serum. Ficoll density gradient centrifugation was used to isolate peripheral blood mononuclear cells from blood. Using Miltenyi isolation kits, CD4+ and CD8+ T cells were isolated from PBMC through magnetic immunoseparation. Synthesis of cDNA was primed from the TCR beta constant segment and was followed by two consecutive PCR amplification steps. The libraries were sequenced on Illumina HiSeq 2000/2500, MiSeq or NextSeq, producing 2 x 150 bp reads. Reads were demultiplexed and grouped by UMI with MIGEC, and clonotypes were assembled and quantified with MiTCR. Only TCR cDNA sequences supported by at least two reads were kept to exclude erroneous sequences. The tcR package was used for downstream repertoire analysis, and clonotypes were matched across fractions by CDR3 nucleotide sequence plus V segment. Antigen specificity was annotated against VDJdb with VDJmatch, allowing one amino acid substitution in CDR3.

This material consisted of CD4+ T cells sorted from PBMCs, taken 11 to 12 days after vaccination. The TCR originated in a man aged 45 to 65 who received an inactivated influenza vaccine. Donor details come from another sample of the same person, matched by shared clones. In this chain, TRBV6-2 or TRBV6-3 is recombined with TRBJ2-6; TRBD1 lines up with 12 middle nucleotides. The CDR3 here reads CASSLRDRGLSSGANVLTF. The base sequence is TGTGCCAGCAGTCTAAGGGACAGGGGGCTTTCTTCTGGGGCCAACGTCCTGACTTTC.